A single sample gave rise to the 28 T cell receptor beta chains below, sequenced in a study of T-cell memory formation after mild COVID-19 (dated by TCRdb to the early 2020s). The library came from 5' RACE. Sequencing was carried out with an Illumina NovaSeq 6000. In-frame beta chains were kept once TCRdb had trimmed the public reads at Q25 with fastp and called clones with MiXCR. Each entry merges the rows of one CDR3 protein and shows their most common DNA and genes. The table for this sample lists some 190,000 distinct CDR3 sequences; around 19% of them were counted only once. 2% to 3% of the sample is taken by the ten largest. The sequenced sample was PBMCs or a T cell subset sorted from them (not recorded which). These receptors were obtained from an adult woman who had mild COVID-19 (a few samples of this study predate the infection). The sample titles of this study are shuffled in the database, so cell type and time point are left out; the donor was told from shared clones.

This chain joins TRBV25-1 and TRBJ1-1; D is perhaps TRBD1 (5 bases). This CDR3 is 17 amino acids long. V lost 0 bases to trimming and J lost 7 bases, with 21 bases between them. Looked up from germline, CDR1 is MGHDK and CDR2 is SYGVNS. As DNA, the CDR3 is TGTGCCAGCAGTGAATATCAGGGCCTGGTTTTGGGCGGTGAAGCTTTCTTT. This encodes CASSEYQGLVLGGEAFF. Based on the CDR3 plus reference TRBV25-1 and TRBJ1-1, the full variable domain is EADIYQTPRYLVIGTGKKITLECSQTMGHDKMYWYQQDPGMELHLIHYSYGVNSTEKGDLSSESTVSRIRTEHFPLTLESARPSHTSQYLCASSEYQGLVLGGEAFFGQGTRLTVV.

The chain has TRBV6-1 and TRBJ2-2; 8 bases match TRBD1. With 5 bases clipped from V and 0 bases from J, the junction kept 2 bases outside the gene matches. CDR1 MNHNS and CDR2 SASEGT come from the germline V gene. The CDR3 length is 15 residues. The CDR3 sequence: CASSIQGANTGELFF. For the CDR3, the DNA is TGTGCCAGCAGTATACAGGGGGCGAACACCGGGGAGCTGTTTTTT.

The V call is TRBV5-1, the J call TRBJ2-3; no definite D call. Trimming removed 1 base from V and 3 bases from J, with 9 bases in between. The CDR3 runs to 14 residues. The germline V gene encodes CDR1 SGHRS and CDR2 YFSETQ. The CDR3 DNA reads as TGCGCCAGCAGCTTGAATCGTCGGACAGATACGCAGTATTTT. Translating it yields CASSLNRRTDTQYF. The variable domain in full, with the rest retrieved from reference TRBV5-1 and TRBJ2-3, is KAGVTQTPRYLIKTRGQQVTLSCSPISGHRSVSWYQQTPGQGLQFLFEYFSETQRNKGNFPGRFSGRQFSNSRSEMNVSTLELGDSALYLCASSLNRRTDTQYFGPGTRLTVL.

This clonotype was observed a handful of times. The CDR3 sequence: CASSISDTQYF. CDR3 in DNA: TGCGCCAGCAGTATCTCAGATACGCAGTATTTT. The chain has TRBV5-1 and TRBJ2-3; D uncertain. Germline CDR1 is SGHRS and CDR2 is YFSETQ. This CDR3 contains 11 residues. Trimming took 5 bases from V and 4 from J, leaving 5 bases between them.

This chain joins TRBV12-3 or TRBV12-4 and TRBJ1-1, with D maybe TRBD1 (5 bases). CDR3 size: 13 residues. V lost 6 bases, J lost 6 bases, and 14 bases lay in between. CDR3 residues: CASSRAGVAEAFF. For the CDR3, the DNA is TGTGCCAGCAGCAGGGCTGGTGTCGCTGAAGCTTTCTTT.

This clonotype has only a few counts. The chain has TRBV5-1 and TRBJ1-1, with no clear D. V lost 0 bases, J lost 0 bases, and 9 bases lay in between. Germline CDR1 reads SGHRS; CDR2 reads YFSETQ. The CDR3 has 15 residues. The CDR3 loop reads CASSLEADMNTEAFF. The CDR3 nucleotides read TGCGCCAGCAGCTTGGAGGCCGACATGAACACTGAAGCTTTCTTT.

This clonotype appeared a few times. J is TRBJ2-2 and V is TRBV5-1; D may be TRBD2 (5 bases). Trimming removed 5 bases from V and 7 bases from J, with 18 bases in between. Germline CDR1 SGHRS, CDR2 YFSETQ. CDR3 length: 15 amino acids. The CDR3 spells CASSTGNTDDGELFF. The DNA of the CDR3 is TGCGCCAGCAGTACCGGGAACACGGACGACGGGGAGCTGTTTTTT.

This chain joins TRBV7-2 and TRBJ2-2; TRBD1 might be the D (7 bases). The CDR3 runs to 16 residues. V was trimmed by 5 bases and J by 6 bases, leaving 19 bases between them. Germline CDR1 is SGHTA and CDR2 is FQGNSA. CDR3 sequence (DNA): TGTGCCAGCAGCCCTGCCAGGGGGGCGCGATCCGGGGAGCTGTTTTTT. The encoded protein is CASSPARGARSGELFF.

A few counts support this clonotype. The V and J genes are TRBV12-3 or TRBV12-4 and TRBJ1-2; 7 bases are a match to TRBD1. CDR3 length: 14 residues. V lost 2 bases to trimming and J lost 3 bases; unmatched junction nucleotides: 3. The CDR3, as DNA: TGTGCCAGCAGTTTATACGGGACAGACTATGGCTACACCTTC. Protein product: CASSLYGTDYGYTF.

This clonotype has only a few counts. V and J are TRBV12-3 or TRBV12-4 and TRBJ2-2; D perhaps matches TRBD2 (6 bases). V dropped 1 base and J dropped 4 bases, with 10 bases sitting between them. This CDR3 contains 15 residues. CDR3 amino acids: CASSLVGLTTGELFF. The CDR3 coding sequence is TGTGCCAGCAGTTTAGTGGGACTTACCACCGGGGAGCTGTTTTTT.

The sample holds many counts of this clonotype. The chain combines TRBV3-1 with TRBJ1-3, with 9 nucleotides matching TRBD1. The germline V gene encodes CDR1 LGHDT and CDR2 YNNKEL (reference sequence). V gave up 4 bases and J gave up 0 bases; unmatched junction bases: 4. CDR3 length: 16 residues. CDR3 loop: CASSPWTGDSGNTIYF. The CDR3 DNA reads TGTGCCAGCAGCCCATGGACAGGGGACTCTGGAAACACCATATATTTT. Filled out from reference TRBV3-1 and TRBJ1-3, the complete variable domain reads DTAVSQTPKYLVTQMGNDKSIKCEQNLGHDTMYWYKQDSKKFLKIMFSYNNKELIINETVPNRFSPKSPDKAHLNLHINSLELGDSAVYFCASSPWTGDSGNTIYFGEGSWLTVV.

This chain links TRBV24-1 with TRBJ1-2, with D possibly matching TRBD1 (5 bases). This CDR3 contains 13 residues. Germline CDR1 KGHDR, CDR2 SFDVKD. V shed 4 bases and J shed 5 bases, with 10 bases lying between them. This CDR3 reads CATSDSGTYGYTF. In nucleotides, the CDR3 is TGTGCCACCAGTGACTCTGGGACGTATGGCTACACCTTC.

There are a few counts of this clonotype. For the CDR3, the DNA is TGTGCCAGCAGCCAAGAACCACATGGAGATACGCAGTATTTT. It codes for CASSQEPHGDTQYF. V gene TRBV4-2 combines with J gene TRBJ2-3, with D unclear. This CDR3 contains 14 residues. Germline V gene sequence: CDR1 LGHNA, CDR2 YNFKEQ. The V and J ends lost 0 bases and 5 bases respectively, with 9 bases between them.

This clonotype was seen many times. The chain recombines TRBV4-3 with TRBJ2-3; no clear D gene. Germline loops: CDR1 LGHNA, CDR2 YSLEER. There are 14 residues in the CDR3. Trimming stripped 1 base from V and 2 bases from J, with 7 bases between. The CDR3 nucleotides read TGCGCCAGCAGCCAAGGCGGATCCACAGATACGCAGTATTTT. Protein product: CASSQGGSTDTQYF.

The rearrangement joins TRBV7-9 to TRBJ2-7; 11 bases are shared with TRBD1. Germline V gene lookup returns CDR1 SEHNR and CDR2 FQNEAQ (reference sequence). J was trimmed by 5 bases and V by 5 bases; bases with no gene match: 5. This CDR3 has 14 residues. This chain's CDR3 is CASSLGTGGHEQYF. In nucleotides, the CDR3 is TGTGCCAGCAGCCTCGGGACAGGGGGACACGAGCAGTACTTC.

In its sample, this clonotype was seen a few times. V is TRBV10-3 and J is TRBJ2-1, with D possibly matching TRBD2 (6 bases). This CDR3 contains 16 residues. Germline V gene data show CDR1 as ENHRY and CDR2 as SYGVKD. The germline V and J ends were trimmed by 5 bases and 0 bases, with 14 bases remaining between them. The chain's CDR3 is CAISLLAHSSYNEQFF. The DNA of the CDR3 is TGTGCCATCAGTTTACTAGCCCACAGCTCCTACAATGAGCAGTTCTTC.

V is TRBV20-1 and J is TRBJ1-4, with D possibly being TRBD1 (6 bases). Trimming stripped 1 base from V and 3 bases from J, with 18 bases between. CDR3 length: 17 residues. Germline V gene sequence: CDR1 DFQATT, CDR2 SNEGSKA (reference sequence). The CDR3 coding sequence is TGCAGTGCTAGAGGGAGCGGGGGGCACACATCTAATGAAAAACTGTTTTTT. The encoded protein is CSARGSGGHTSNEKLFF.

This clonotype was counted a few times. The rearrangement links TRBV2 to TRBJ1-2; 7 nucleotides agree with TRBD1. In germline, CDR1 is SNHLY, CDR2 FYNNEI. The ends lost 5 bases at V and 7 bases at J; junction bases unmatched: 7. This CDR3 has 13 residues. The CDR3 spells CASSLTGAGGYTF. The DNA for the CDR3 is TGTGCCAGCAGTCTAACAGGGGCCGGTGGCTACACCTTC.

This clonotype was detected a few times. The rearrangement joins TRBV29-1 to TRBJ2-5, with D possibly matching TRBD2 (6 bases). The germline CDR1 and CDR2 sequences are SQVTM and ANQGSEA. Trimming stripped 6 bases from V and 5 bases from J, with 10 bases between. The CDR3 is 11 amino acids. The CDR3 DNA sequence: TGCAGCGTCGAGAGCGGGGAGACCCAGTACTTC. Amino acids: CSVESGETQYF.

This clonotype was counted a few times. The CDR3 protein is CASSHRQVEGYTF. The CDR3 region has the DNA TGTGCCAGCAGTCACCGACAGGTGGAGGGCTACACCTTC. V and J are TRBV6-1 and TRBJ1-2; perhaps TRBD1 as D (6 bases). The ends were cut back, 5 bases at V and 8 bases at J, with 15 bases in the middle. The germline V gene has CDR1 MNHNS and CDR2 SASEGT. CDR3 length equals 13 residues.

The chain has TRBV5-6 and TRBJ1-5; D is undetermined. Looked up from germline, CDR1 is SGHDT and CDR2 is YYEEEE. The CDR3 contains 12 residues. V was clipped by 0 bases and J by 8 bases, with 6 bases between them. The CDR3 loop is CASSLGVEPQHF. In nucleotides, the CDR3 is TGTGCCAGCAGCTTGGGAGTAGAGCCCCAGCATTTT.

This clonotype has a handful of counts. The chain couples TRBV20-1 to TRBJ2-5, with a tentative D call TRBD1 (5 bases). The CDR3 runs 13 residues. Deletions cut 0 bases from V and 7 bases from J, with 12 bases between. CDR1 DFQATT and CDR2 SNEGSKA come from the germline V gene (reference sequence). Here the CDR3 reads CSARDGALRTQYF. In DNA, the CDR3 is TGCAGTGCTAGAGATGGGGCCCTCCGGACCCAGTACTTC.

This clonotype was seen only a few times. The J gene is TRBJ2-7, the V gene TRBV24-1; 8 nucleotides match TRBD2. CDR1 is KGHDR and CDR2 is SFDVKD in the germline V gene. J lost 4 bases, V lost 4 bases, and 14 bases had no gene match. The CDR3 is 17 residues long. The CDR3 region is CATSESTGGPRGYEQYF. The CDR3 coding sequence is TGTGCCACCAGTGAATCGACGGGAGGGCCAAGGGGATACGAGCAGTACTTC.

This sequence joins TRBV18 and TRBJ2-7, with 12 bases fitting TRBD1. Trimming cost V 4 bases and J 1 base; bases outside gene matches: 5. The V gene's germline CDR1 is KGHSH and CDR2 LQKENI. The CDR3 consists of 16 residues. The CDR3 protein is CASSLGTGGASYEQYF. CDR3 in DNA: TGTGCCAGCTCACTCGGGACAGGGGGCGCTTCCTACGAGCAGTACTTC.

This chain uses TRBV7-3 with TRBJ2-2; 10 bases map to TRBD2. Germline CDR1 SGHTA, CDR2 FQGTGA. The CDR3 runs 18 residues. V shed 4 bases and J 3 bases; nucleotides not matched to a gene: 11. The CDR3 here is CASSYGRLAGDDTGELFF. CDR3 in DNA: TGTGCCAGCAGCTACGGAAGGCTAGCGGGAGACGACACCGGGGAGCTGTTTTTT.

This clonotype was counted between two and nine times. The chain recombines TRBV11-1 with TRBJ2-7; D remains unclear. This CDR3 is built from 13 residues. The germline V gene encodes CDR1 SGHAT and CDR2 FQDESV (reference sequence). The V gene lost 4 bases and the J gene lost 2 bases, with 9 bases spanning the gap. DNA of the CDR3: TGTGCCAGCAGCTCTCTGGGGACCTACGAGCAGTACTTC. Amino acid sequence: CASSSLGTYEQYF.

V gene TRBV24-1 combines with J gene TRBJ1-5, with TRBD1 matching over 12 bases. The germline V gene encodes CDR1 KGHDR and CDR2 SFDVKD. The trim removed 5 bases at V and 7 bases at J, leaving 8 bases unmatched. This CDR3 has 16 residues. The DNA of the CDR3 is TGTGCCACCAGTGGCGGGACAGGGGGCTTGGGCCAGCCCCAGCATTTT. Its protein is CATSGGTGGLGQPQHF.

The CDR3 DNA follows: TGTGCCAGCAGTCCCCGTCGAGGGAGAGATGGCTACACCTTC. Protein sequence: CASSPRRGRDGYTF. V and J are TRBV12-3 or TRBV12-4 and TRBJ1-2; the D is unclear. The CDR3 is made up of 14 amino acids. The V gene lost 5 bases and the J gene lost 6 bases, with 16 bases spanning the gap.